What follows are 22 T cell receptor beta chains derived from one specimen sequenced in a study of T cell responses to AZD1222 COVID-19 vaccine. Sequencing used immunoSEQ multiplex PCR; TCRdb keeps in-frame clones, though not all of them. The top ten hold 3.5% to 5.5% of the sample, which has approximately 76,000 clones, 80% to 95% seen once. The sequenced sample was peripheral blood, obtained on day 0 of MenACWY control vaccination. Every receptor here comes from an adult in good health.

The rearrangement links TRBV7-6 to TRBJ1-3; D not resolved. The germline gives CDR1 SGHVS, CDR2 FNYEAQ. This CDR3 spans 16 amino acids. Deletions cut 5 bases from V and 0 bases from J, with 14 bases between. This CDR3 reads CASSPVGGSSGNTIYF. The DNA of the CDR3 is TGTGCCAGCAGCCCGGTGGGAGGGAGCTCTGGAAACACCATATATTTT.

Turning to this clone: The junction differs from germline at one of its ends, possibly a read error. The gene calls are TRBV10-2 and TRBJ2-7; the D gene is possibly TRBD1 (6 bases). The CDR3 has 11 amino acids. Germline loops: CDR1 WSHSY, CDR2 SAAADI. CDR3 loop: CASRTDRRPRF. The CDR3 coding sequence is TGCGCCAGCAGAACCGACAGGCGCCCACGTTTC.

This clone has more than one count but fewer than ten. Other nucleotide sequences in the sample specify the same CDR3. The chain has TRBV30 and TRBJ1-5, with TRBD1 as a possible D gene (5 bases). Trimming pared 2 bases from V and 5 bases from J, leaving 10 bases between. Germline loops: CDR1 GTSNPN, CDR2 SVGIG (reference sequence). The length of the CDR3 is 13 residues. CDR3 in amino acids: CAWSPGTDQPQHF. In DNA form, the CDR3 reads TGTGCCTGGAGTCCAGGGACCGATCAGCCCCAGCATTTT.

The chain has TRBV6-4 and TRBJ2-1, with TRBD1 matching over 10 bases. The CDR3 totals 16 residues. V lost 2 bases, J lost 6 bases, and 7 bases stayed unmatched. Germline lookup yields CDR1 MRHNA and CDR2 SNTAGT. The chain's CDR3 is CASSDPGTGEINEQFF. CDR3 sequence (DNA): TGTGCCAGCAGTGACCCAGGGACAGGGGAAATCAATGAGCAGTTCTTC.

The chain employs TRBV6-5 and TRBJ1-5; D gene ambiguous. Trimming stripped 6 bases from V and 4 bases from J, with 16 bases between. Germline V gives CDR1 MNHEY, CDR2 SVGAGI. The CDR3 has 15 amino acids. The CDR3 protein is CASSRPRPDNQPQHF. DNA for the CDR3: TGTGCCAGCAGCCGCCCCCGGCCAGATAATCAGCCCCAGCATTTT.

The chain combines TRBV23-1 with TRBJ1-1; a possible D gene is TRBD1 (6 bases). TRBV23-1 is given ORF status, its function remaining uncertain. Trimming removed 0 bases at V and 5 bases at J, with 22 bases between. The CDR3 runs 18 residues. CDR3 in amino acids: CASSQSTGQGLERTEAFF. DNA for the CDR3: TGCGCCAGCAGTCAATCGACTGGGCAGGGGTTAGAAAGGACTGAAGCTTTCTTT.

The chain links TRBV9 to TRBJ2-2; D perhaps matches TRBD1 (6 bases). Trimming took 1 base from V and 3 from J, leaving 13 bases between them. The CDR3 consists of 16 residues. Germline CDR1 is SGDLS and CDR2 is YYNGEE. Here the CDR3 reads CASSVSHRADTGELFF. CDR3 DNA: TGTGCCAGCAGCGTAAGTCACAGGGCCGACACCGGGGAGCTGTTTTTT.

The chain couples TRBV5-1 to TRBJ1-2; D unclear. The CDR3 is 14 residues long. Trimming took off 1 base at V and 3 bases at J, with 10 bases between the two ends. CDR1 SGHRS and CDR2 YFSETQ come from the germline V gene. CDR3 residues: CASSLSGPHYGYTF. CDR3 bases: TGCGCCAGCAGCTTGTCCGGCCCGCACTATGGCTACACCTTC.

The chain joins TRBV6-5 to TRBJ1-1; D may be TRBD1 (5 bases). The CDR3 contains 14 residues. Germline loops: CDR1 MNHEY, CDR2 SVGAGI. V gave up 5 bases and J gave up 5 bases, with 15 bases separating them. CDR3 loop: CASSPTAVRTEAFF. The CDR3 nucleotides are TGTGCCAGCAGTCCGACAGCGGTTAGGACTGAAGCTTTCTTT.

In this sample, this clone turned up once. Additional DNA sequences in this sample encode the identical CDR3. Written as DNA, the CDR3 is TGCAGCGTTGCCGGGGCAGGTGAAGCTTTCTTT. Translated: CSVAGAGEAFF. The rearrangement uses TRBV29-1 and TRBJ1-1; D may be TRBD1 (5 bases). The CDR3 has 11 residues. CDR1 is SQVTM, CDR2 ANQGSEA, per germline. The germline V and J ends were trimmed by 4 bases and 7 bases, with 10 bases remaining between them. Drawing the rest from reference TRBV29-1 and TRBJ1-1, the complete variable domain is SAVISQKPSRDICQRGTSLTIQCQVDSQVTMMFWYRQQPGQSLTLIATANQGSEATYESGFVIDKFPISRPNLTFSTLTVSNMSPEDSSIYLCSVAGAGEAFFGQGTRLTVV.

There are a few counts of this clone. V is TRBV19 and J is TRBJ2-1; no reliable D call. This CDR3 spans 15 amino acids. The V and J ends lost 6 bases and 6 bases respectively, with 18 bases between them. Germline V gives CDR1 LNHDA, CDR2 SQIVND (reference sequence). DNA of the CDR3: TGTGCCAGTAGCTTACACCCTACGCCCTTCAATGAGCAGTTCTTC. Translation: CASSLHPTPFNEQFF.

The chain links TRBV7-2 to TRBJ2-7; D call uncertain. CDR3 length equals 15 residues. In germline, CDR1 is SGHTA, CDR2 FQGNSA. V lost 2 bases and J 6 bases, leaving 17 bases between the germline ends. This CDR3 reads CASSLSTWRPLEQYF. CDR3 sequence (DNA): TGTGCCAGCAGCTTATCTACCTGGCGCCCCCTCGAGCAGTACTTC.

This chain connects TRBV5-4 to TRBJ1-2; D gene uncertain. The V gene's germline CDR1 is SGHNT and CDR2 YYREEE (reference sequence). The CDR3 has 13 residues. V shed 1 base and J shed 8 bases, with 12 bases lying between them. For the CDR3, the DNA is TGTGCCAGCAGCTTGACTGGGCCGGGAGGCTACACCTTC. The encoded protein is CASSLTGPGGYTF.

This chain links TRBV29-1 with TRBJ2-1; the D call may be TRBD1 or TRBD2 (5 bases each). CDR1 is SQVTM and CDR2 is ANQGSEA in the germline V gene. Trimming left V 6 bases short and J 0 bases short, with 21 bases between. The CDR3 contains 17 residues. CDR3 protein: CSVTSTSGQSSYNEQFF. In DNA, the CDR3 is TGCAGCGTCACCTCCACCAGCGGACAAAGCTCCTACAATGAGCAGTTCTTC.

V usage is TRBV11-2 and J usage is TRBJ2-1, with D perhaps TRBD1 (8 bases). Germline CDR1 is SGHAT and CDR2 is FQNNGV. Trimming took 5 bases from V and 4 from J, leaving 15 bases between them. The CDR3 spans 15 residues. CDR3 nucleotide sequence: TGTGCCAGCAGCCGAAACAGGGGGGGATACAATGAGCAGTTCTTC. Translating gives CASSRNRGGYNEQFF. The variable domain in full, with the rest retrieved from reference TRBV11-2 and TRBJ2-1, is EAGVAQSPRYKIIEKRQSVAFWCNPISGHATLYWYQQILGQGPKLLIQFQNNGVVDDSQLPKDRFSAERLKGVDSTLKIQPAKLEDSAVYLCASSRNRGGYNEQFFGPGTRLTVL.

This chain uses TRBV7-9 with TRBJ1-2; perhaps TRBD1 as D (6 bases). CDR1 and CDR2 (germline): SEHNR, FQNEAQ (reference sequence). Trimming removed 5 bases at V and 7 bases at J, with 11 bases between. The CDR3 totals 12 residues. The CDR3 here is CASSPQGGGYTF. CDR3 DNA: TGTGCCAGCAGCCCACAGGGTGGTGGCTACACCTTC.

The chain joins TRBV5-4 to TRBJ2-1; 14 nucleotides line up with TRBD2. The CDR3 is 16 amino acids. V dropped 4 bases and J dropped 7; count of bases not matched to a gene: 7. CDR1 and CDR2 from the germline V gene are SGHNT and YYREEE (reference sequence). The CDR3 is CASSRGTSGSGNEQFF. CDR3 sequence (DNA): TGTGCCAGCAGCCGGGGGACTAGCGGGAGTGGGAATGAGCAGTTCTTC.

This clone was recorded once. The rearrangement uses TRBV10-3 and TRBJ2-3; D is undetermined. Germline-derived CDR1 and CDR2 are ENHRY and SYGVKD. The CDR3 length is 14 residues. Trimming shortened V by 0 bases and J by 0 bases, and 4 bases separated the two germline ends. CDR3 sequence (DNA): TGTGCCATCAGTGAGTCGATGAGCACAGATACGCAGTATTTT. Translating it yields CAISESMSTDTQYF.

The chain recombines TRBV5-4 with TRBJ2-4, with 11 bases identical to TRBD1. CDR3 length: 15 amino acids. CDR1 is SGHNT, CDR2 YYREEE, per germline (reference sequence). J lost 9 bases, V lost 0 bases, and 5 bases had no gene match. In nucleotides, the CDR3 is TGTGCCAGCAGCTTGGGTGGGACAGGGGGTTCCATTCAGTACTTC. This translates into CASSLGGTGGSIQYF.

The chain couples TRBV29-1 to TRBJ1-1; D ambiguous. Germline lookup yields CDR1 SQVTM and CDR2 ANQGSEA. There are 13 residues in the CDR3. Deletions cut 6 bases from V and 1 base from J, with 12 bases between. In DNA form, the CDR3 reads TGCAGCGTCAGTAGACTGGGGAACACTGAAGCTTTCTTT. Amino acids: CSVSRLGNTEAFF. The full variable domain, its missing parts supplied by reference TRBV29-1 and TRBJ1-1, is SAVISQKPSRDICQRGTSLTIQCQVDSQVTMMFWYRQQPGQSLTLIATANQGSEATYESGFVIDKFPISRPNLTFSTLTVSNMSPEDSSIYLCSVSRLGNTEAFFGQGTRLTVV.

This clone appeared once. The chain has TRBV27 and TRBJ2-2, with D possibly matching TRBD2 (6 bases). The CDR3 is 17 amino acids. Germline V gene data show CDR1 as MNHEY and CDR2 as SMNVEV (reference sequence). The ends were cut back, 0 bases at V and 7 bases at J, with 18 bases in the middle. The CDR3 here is CASSLSISGLAYGELFF. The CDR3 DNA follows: TGTGCCAGCAGTTTATCGATAAGCGGGCTAGCGTACGGGGAGCTGTTTTTT.

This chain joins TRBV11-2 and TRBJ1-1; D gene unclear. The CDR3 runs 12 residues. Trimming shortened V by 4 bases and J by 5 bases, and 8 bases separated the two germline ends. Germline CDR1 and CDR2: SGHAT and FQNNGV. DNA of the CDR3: TGTGCCAGCAGCTCCATCGGGACTGAAGCTTTCTTT. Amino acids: CASSSIGTEAFF.